A selection of T cell receptor beta chains follows, all from one sample in a study of molecular identifiers for immune sequencing clone quantification. TCRdb re-analysed the PCR reads in MiXCR, keeping a single row per CDR3 protein. The sample records nearly 650,000 distinct CDR3 sequences, 25% being singletons. The specimen sequenced was naive CD8+ T cells from blood, with Jurkat cell RNA spiked in. Receptors originate from a human donor in good health. Some libraries in this study had Jurkat cell RNA spiked in. Both conserved end residues are part of each CDR3. Each record gives: J gene, V gene, CDR3 protein.

j_gene: TRBJ2-7
v_gene: TRBV4-1
CDR3aa: CASSQGAQSSYEQYF

j_gene: TRBJ2-5
v_gene: TRBV5-6
CDR3aa: CASSLSNGAETQYF

j_gene: TRBJ2-4
v_gene: TRBV12-3/TRBV12-4
CDR3aa: CASSLPSLRGIQYF

j_gene: TRBJ2-7
v_gene: TRBV20-1
CDR3aa: CSARDRLVNYEQYF

j_gene: TRBJ2-7
v_gene: TRBV6-2/TRBV6-3
CDR3aa: CASSFFIGRGVDEQYF

j_gene: TRBJ2-3
v_gene: TRBV24-1
CDR3aa: CATSDSWGSSYSTDTQYF

j_gene: TRBJ2-2
v_gene: TRBV4-3
CDR3aa: CASSQDDRLTGELFF

j_gene: TRBJ2-7
v_gene: TRBV7-9
CDR3aa: CASSLSLETGSYEQYF

j_gene: TRBJ1-1
v_gene: TRBV19
CDR3aa: CASSIYGGDTEAFF

j_gene: TRBJ2-1
v_gene: TRBV7-9
CDR3aa: CASSSALVSGSDEQFF

j_gene: TRBJ2-7
v_gene: TRBV9
CDR3aa: CASSVEGNLYEQYF

j_gene: TRBJ2-7
v_gene: TRBV4-3
CDR3aa: CASSQESRAYEQYF

j_gene: TRBJ2-2
v_gene: TRBV7-9
CDR3aa: CASSLGLSRTGELFF

j_gene: TRBJ2-7
v_gene: TRBV28
CDR3aa: CASRPWDYTYEQYF

j_gene: TRBJ2-3
v_gene: TRBV14
CDR3aa: CASSQDLPDTQYF

j_gene: TRBJ2-7
v_gene: TRBV7-6
CDR3aa: CASSGVEGEYF

j_gene: TRBJ2-4
v_gene: TRBV4-1
CDR3aa: CASSQPTDRSLAKNIQYF

j_gene: TRBJ1-1
v_gene: TRBV12-3/TRBV12-4
CDR3aa: CASSLMNTEAFF

j_gene: TRBJ2-1
v_gene: TRBV30
CDR3aa: CAWGLNRVEQFF

j_gene: TRBJ2-1
v_gene: TRBV15
CDR3aa: CATSRDLYSYNEQFF

j_gene: TRBJ2-1
v_gene: TRBV6-1
CDR3aa: CASSEARQGSSYNEQFF

j_gene: TRBJ2-7
v_gene: TRBV7-2
CDR3aa: CASSLGDSWTYEQYF

j_gene: TRBJ2-3
v_gene: TRBV6-6
CDR3aa: CASTGLKRTDTQYF

j_gene: TRBJ1-2
v_gene: TRBV13
CDR3aa: CASSSREGITGYTF

j_gene: TRBJ2-3
v_gene: TRBV4-1
CDR3aa: CASSQDFSGRRTDTQYF

j_gene: TRBJ1-2
v_gene: TRBV5-1
CDR3aa: CASSLILSKAPYGYTF

j_gene: TRBJ2-7
v_gene: TRBV6-2/TRBV6-3
CDR3aa: CASSYGTGVFEQYF

j_gene: TRBJ2-5
v_gene: TRBV19
CDR3aa: CASSMGPPIQETQYF

j_gene: TRBJ1-2
v_gene: TRBV4-1
CDR3aa: CASSQEWQGAIYGYTF

j_gene: TRBJ2-7
v_gene: TRBV12-5
CDR3aa: CASGSIDRATYEQYF

j_gene: TRBJ1-1
v_gene: TRBV13
CDR3aa: CASSLGGWTEAFF

j_gene: TRBJ1-5
v_gene: TRBV10-2
CDR3aa: CASGIGNQPQHF

j_gene: TRBJ2-3
v_gene: TRBV15
CDR3aa: CATSRVDGGPDTDTQYF

j_gene: TRBJ2-7
v_gene: TRBV11-2
CDR3aa: CASGHGAYEQYF

j_gene: TRBJ1-5
v_gene: TRBV19
CDR3aa: CASGRDGNQPQHF

j_gene: TRBJ2-2
v_gene: TRBV13
CDR3aa: CASSLDGELYTGELFF

j_gene: TRBJ2-7
v_gene: TRBV7-8
CDR3aa: CASSLGDGVEQYF

j_gene: TRBJ2-2
v_gene: TRBV21-1
CDR3aa: CASSKERTNKTGELFF

j_gene: TRBJ1-5
v_gene: TRBV27
CDR3aa: CASSPPPREGGNQPQHF

j_gene: TRBJ2-5
v_gene: TRBV21-1
CDR3aa: CASSKEGRVLETQYF

j_gene: TRBJ2-3
v_gene: TRBV12-1
CDR3aa: CASSFVPRGRPTDTQYF

j_gene: TRBJ2-3
v_gene: TRBV7-9
CDR3aa: CASTTISDTQYF

j_gene: TRBJ1-6
v_gene: TRBV4-2
CDR3aa: CASSQARWDNSPLHF

j_gene: TRBJ1-1
v_gene: TRBV3-1
CDR3aa: CASSQDGFGQGAFF

j_gene: TRBJ2-7
v_gene: TRBV6-5
CDR3aa: CASTASRLAGDEQYF

j_gene: TRBJ1-6
v_gene: TRBV13
CDR3aa: CASSLDRGDPLHF

j_gene: TRBJ1-2
v_gene: TRBV20-1
CDR3aa: CSASPGYTF

j_gene: TRBJ1-6
v_gene: TRBV6-5
CDR3aa: CASSLDRIYNSPLHF

j_gene: TRBJ1-4
v_gene: TRBV7-9
CDR3aa: CASSLAGRINEKLFF

j_gene: TRBJ2-5
v_gene: TRBV20-1
CDR3aa: CSALDRKETQYF

j_gene: TRBJ1-1
v_gene: TRBV7-9
CDR3aa: CASSPRTDEAFF